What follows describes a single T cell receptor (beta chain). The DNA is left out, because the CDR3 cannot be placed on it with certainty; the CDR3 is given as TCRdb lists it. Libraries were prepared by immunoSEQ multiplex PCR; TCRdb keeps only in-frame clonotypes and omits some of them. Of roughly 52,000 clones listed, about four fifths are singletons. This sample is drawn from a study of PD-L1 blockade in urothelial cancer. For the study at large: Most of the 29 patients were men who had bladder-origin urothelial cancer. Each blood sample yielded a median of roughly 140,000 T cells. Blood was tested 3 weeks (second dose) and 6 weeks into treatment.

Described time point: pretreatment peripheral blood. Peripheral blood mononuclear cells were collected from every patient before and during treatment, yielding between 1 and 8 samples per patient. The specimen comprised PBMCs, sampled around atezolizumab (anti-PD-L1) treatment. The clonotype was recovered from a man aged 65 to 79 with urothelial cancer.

The CDR3 loop is CASSEWGTGTGTF. The gene calls are TRBV6-5 and TRBJ2-7; the table assigns TRBD1, which was not confirmed against the DNA. The CDR3 spans 13 amino acids, including both terminal residues. CDR1 and CDR2 (germline): MNHEY, SVGAGI.